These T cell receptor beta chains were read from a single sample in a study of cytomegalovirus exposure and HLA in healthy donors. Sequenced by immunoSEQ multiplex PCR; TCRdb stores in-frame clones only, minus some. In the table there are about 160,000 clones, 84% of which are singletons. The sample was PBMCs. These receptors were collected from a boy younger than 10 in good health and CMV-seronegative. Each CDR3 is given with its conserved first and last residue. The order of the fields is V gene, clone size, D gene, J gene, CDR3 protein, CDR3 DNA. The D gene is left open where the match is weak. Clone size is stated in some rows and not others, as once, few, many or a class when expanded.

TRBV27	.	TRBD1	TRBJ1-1	CASSLDRGGEAFF	TGTGCCAGCAGTCTCGACAGGGGAGGTGAAGCTTTCTTT
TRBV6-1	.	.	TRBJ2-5	CASSFRGPLQETQYF	TGTGCCAGCAGCTTCAGGGGCCCCCTCCAAGAGACCCAGTACTTC
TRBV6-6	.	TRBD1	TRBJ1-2	CASSYSLTGANYGYTF	TGTGCCAGCAGTTACTCGCTGACAGGGGCTAACTATGGCTACACCTTC
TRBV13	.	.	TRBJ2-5	CASSLRAGRLETQYF	TGTGCCAGCAGCTTAAGGGCAGGGAGGTTAGAGACCCAGTACTTC
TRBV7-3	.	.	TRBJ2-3	CASSSRTLDTQYF	TGTGCCAGCAGCTCTAGGACTTTAGATACGCAGTATTTT
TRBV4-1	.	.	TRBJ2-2	CASSQVGAGDTGELFF	TGCGCCAGCAGCCAAGTGGGAGCTGGGGACACCGGGGAGCTGTTTTTT
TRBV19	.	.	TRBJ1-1	CASIPQGLMNTEAFF	TGTGCCAGTATTCCACAGGGACTAATGAACACTGAAGCTTTCTTT
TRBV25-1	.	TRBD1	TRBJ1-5	CASSERQGGDQPQHF	TGTGCCAGCAGTGAAAGACAGGGCGGCGATCAGCCCCAGCATTTT
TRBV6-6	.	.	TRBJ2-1	CASTSPGSEQFF	TGTGCCAGCACCTCTCCGGGGAGTGAGCAGTTCTTC
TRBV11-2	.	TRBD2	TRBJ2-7	CASSSLAGGGYEQYF	TGTGCCAGCAGCTCGCTGGCGGGAGGAGGCTACGAGCAGTACTTC
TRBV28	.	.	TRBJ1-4	CASSALGTGLSHEKLFF	TGTGCCAGCAGTGCACTGGGCACCGGCCTCTCGCACGAAAAACTGTTTTTT
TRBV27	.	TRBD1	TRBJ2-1	CASSLDRGNEQFF	TGTGCCAGCAGTTTAGACAGGGGGAATGAGCAGTTCTTC
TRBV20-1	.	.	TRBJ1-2	CSATTDNGYTF	TGCAGTGCTACGACAGACAATGGCTACACCTTC
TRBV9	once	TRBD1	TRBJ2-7	CASSVGTGDSYEQYF	TGTGCCAGCAGCGTAGGGACAGGGGACTCCTACGAGCAGTACTTC
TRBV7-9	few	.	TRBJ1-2	CASSLSDRSYGYTF	TGTGCCAGCAGCTTGAGTGACAGGTCCTATGGCTACACCTTC
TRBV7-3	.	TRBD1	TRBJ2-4	CASSRNRGSKNIQYF	TGTGCCAGCAGCCGAAACAGGGGATCCAAAAACATTCAGTACTTC
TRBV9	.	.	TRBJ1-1	CASSEAPTDTEAFF	TGTGCCAGCAGCGAAGCACCGACTGACACTGAAGCTTTCTTT
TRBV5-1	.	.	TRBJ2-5	CASSPDQETQYF	TGCGCCAGCAGCCCAGACCAAGAGACCCAGTACTTC
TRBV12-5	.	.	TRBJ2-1	CASGLGPGLGGGGEQFF	TGTGCTAGTGGTTTGGGACCGGGGCTAGGGGGTGGGGGAGAGCAGTTCTTC
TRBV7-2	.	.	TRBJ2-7	CASSLAVTSFYEQYF	TGTGCCAGCAGCTTAGCCGTCACTAGTTTCTACGAGCAGTACTTC
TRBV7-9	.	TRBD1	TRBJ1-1	CASSPRTGGAFF	TGTGCCAGCAGCCCTAGGACAGGGGGAGCTTTCTTT
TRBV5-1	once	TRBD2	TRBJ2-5	CASSVPGTRGQTQYF	TGCGCCAGCAGCGTCCCCGGGACTAGGGGACAGACCCAGTACTTC
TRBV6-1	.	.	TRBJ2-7	CASSEWRNGWGSYEQYF	TGTGCCAGCAGTGAATGGAGGAATGGATGGGGATCCTACGAGCAGTACTTC
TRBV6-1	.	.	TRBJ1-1	CASSEAHRETEAFF	TGTGCCAGCAGTGAAGCTCACAGGGAAACTGAAGCTTTCTTT